This is a list of T cell receptor beta chains from one sample in a study of blood T cell repertoires in COVID-19. TCRdb keeps only in-frame clones here, not all; method: immunoSEQ multiplex PCR. The data contain about 240,000 clones, about 82% of them singletons. What was sequenced was peripheral blood. All receptors come from a man aged 45 to 65 with COVID-19, enrolled during active disease. CDR3s include the opening cysteine and the closing phenylalanine or tryptophan. The order of the fields is J gene, clone size, CDR3 length, V gene, D gene, CDR3 DNA, CDR3 protein. A D gene is named only where the DNA matches it firmly. Size values are once, few and many counts, or a class for expanded clones, and some rows have none.

>TRBJ2-7|NA|15|TRBV7-9|NA
TGTGCCAGCAGCTTAGCGGGGCAGTTCTCCTACGAGCAGTACTTC
CASSLAGQFSYEQYF
>TRBJ1-5|NA|15|TRBV7-9|NA
TGTGCCAGCAGCTTAGATGGACTGAGCAATCAGCCCCAGCATTTT
CASSLDGLSNQPQHF
>TRBJ1-6|few|16|TRBV10-3|TRBD1
TGTGCCATCAGTGAGTCGGGACAGAAGTATAATTCACCCCTCCACTTT
CAISESGQKYNSPLHF
>TRBJ1-2|NA|15|TRBV10-3|NA
TGTGCCATCAGTGAGTCGACTCAGGGTAGCTATGGCTACACCTTC
CAISESTQGSYGYTF
>TRBJ2-5|NA|13|TRBV7-2|NA
TGTGCCAGCAGCGGGTTACAGGCGGAGACCCAGTACTTC
CASSGLQAETQYF
>TRBJ1-4|NA|15|TRBV3-1/TRBV3-2|NA
TGTGCCAGCAGCCATTGGCAGGCCGCTAATGAAAAACTGTTTTTT
CASSHWQAANEKLFF
>TRBJ2-7|NA|16|TRBV6-5|TRBD1
TGTGCCAGCAGTTACTTGCCGGGACAGGGATACTACGAGCAGTACTTC
CASSYLPGQGYYEQYF
>TRBJ2-7|NA|14|TRBV11-1|TRBD1
TGTGCCAGCAGGCCCGGGACAGGGGTATACGAGCAGTACTTC
CASRPGTGVYEQYF
>TRBJ2-1|NA|14|TRBV7-2|NA
TGTGCCAGCAGCTTTAGCGGTTCCTACAATGAGCAGTTCTTC
CASSFSGSYNEQFF
>TRBJ1-2|NA|16|TRBV27|NA
TGTGCCAGCAGTTTATCAGAGGGCTGGAAAGGCTATGGCTACACCTTC
CASSLSEGWKGYGYTF
>TRBJ2-3|NA|14|TRBV11-3|TRBD1
TGTGCCAGCAGCCAACAGGGGGCCGCAGATACGCAGTATTTT
CASSQQGAADTQYF
>TRBJ2-5|NA|17|TRBV19|NA
TGTGCCAGTAGCGCCAACTCACATGGAATCCGAGGGGAGACCCAGTACTTC
CASSANSHGIRGETQYF
>TRBJ2-3|NA|15|TRBV4-1|TRBD2
TGCGCCAGCAGCCAAGATGAGGCGGGGGGGCCTACGCAGTATTTT
CASSQDEAGGPTQYF
>TRBJ2-1|NA|12|TRBV12-3/TRBV12-4|NA
TGTGCCAGCAGTTCTCGGTACAATGAGCAGTTCTTC
CASSSRYNEQFF
>TRBJ2-1|NA|16|TRBV2|NA
TGTGCCAGCAGTATAGACAGGACCCGCTCCTACAATGAGCAGTTCTTC
CASSIDRTRSYNEQFF
>TRBJ1-2|NA|12|TRBV28|NA
TGTGCCAGCAGACACGTCGGAGGGGGCTACACCTTC
CASRHVGGGYTF
>TRBJ2-2|NA|16|TRBV5-1|TRBD2
TGCGCCAGCAGTAGGGCCAGCGGGGGGAACACCGGGGAGCTGTTTTTT
CASSRASGGNTGELFF
>TRBJ2-5|NA|16|TRBV7-8|TRBD1
TGTGCCAGCAGCTACAAAGCCCAGGGGGCGACTGAGACCCAGTACTTC
CASSYKAQGATETQYF
>TRBJ2-4|NA|15|TRBV30|TRBD2
TGTGCCTGGAGTGGCGGGGGGCTAGCCAAAAACATTCAGTACTTC
CAWSGGGLAKNIQYF
>TRBJ1-2|NA|15|TRBV3-1/TRBV3-2|NA
TGTGCCAGCAGCCAAGTCAGGGGCCCCAACTATGGCTACACCTTC
CASSQVRGPNYGYTF
>TRBJ1-2|NA|13|TRBV14|NA
TGTGCCAGCAGCCCAGGGGTTTACTATGGCTACACCTTC
CASSPGVYYGYTF
>TRBJ1-2|NA|12|TRBV7-9|NA
TGTGCCAGCAGCCCGGACACTTATGGCTACACCTTC
CASSPDTYGYTF
>TRBJ1-6|NA|15|TRBV28|NA
TGTGCCAGCAGCCTCCCACAGTTTACTAATTCACCCCTCCACTTT
CASSLPQFTNSPLHF
>TRBJ1-4|few|13|TRBV12-3/TRBV12-4|NA
TGTGCCAGCAGCCCCCCGGGGGTAGGTAGACTGTTTTTT
CASSPPGVGRLFF